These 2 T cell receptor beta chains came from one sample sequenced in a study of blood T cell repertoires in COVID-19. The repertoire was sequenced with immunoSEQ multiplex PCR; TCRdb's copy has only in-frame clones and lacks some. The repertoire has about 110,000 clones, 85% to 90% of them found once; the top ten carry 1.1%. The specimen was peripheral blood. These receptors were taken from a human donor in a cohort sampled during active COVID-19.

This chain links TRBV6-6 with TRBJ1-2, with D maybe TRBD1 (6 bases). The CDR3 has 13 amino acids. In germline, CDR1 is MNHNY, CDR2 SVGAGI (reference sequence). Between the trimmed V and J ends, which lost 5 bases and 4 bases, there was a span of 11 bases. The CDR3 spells CASSGQGFYGYTF. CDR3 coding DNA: TGTGCCAGCAGTGGGCAGGGGTTCTATGGCTACACCTTC.

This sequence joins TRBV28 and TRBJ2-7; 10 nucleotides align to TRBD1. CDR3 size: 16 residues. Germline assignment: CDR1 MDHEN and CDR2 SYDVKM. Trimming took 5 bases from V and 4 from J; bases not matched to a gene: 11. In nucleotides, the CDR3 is TGTGCCAGCAGTCCAAACGCGTGGACAGGGGGTTACGAGCAGTACTTC. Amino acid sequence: CASSPNAWTGGYEQYF.